This TCR beta chain was found in a study of shared clonotypes between healthy human individuals. The protocol was immunoSEQ multiplex PCR, while the TCRdb copy is restricted to in-frame clones and leaves out a portion. The sample includes about 2.5 million clones, 92% of them seen just once. Unmatched junction bases numbered 5, after V lost 0 bases and J lost 4 bases. Per the germline V gene, CDR1 is SGHTA and CDR2 is FQGTGA. There are 16 residues in the CDR3. The TCR comes from a man aged 18 to 29 in good health. Some clones in this sample may be carry-over from other donors' samples. Source material: naive CD4+ T cells from PBMCs. Subset meaning: CD45RA+ positively selected. This chain joins TRBV7-3 and TRBJ2-5, with TRBD1 matching 10 bases. The CDR3 DNA reads as TGTGCCAGCAGCTTAACGGGACAGGGGTACGGAGAGACCCAGTACTTC. Translation: CASSLTGQGYGETQYF.